This T cell receptor beta chain was observed in a study of cytomegalovirus exposure and HLA in healthy donors. It was with 60 Vbeta and 13 Jbeta primers that the PCR ran. Clones were sequenced by immunoSEQ multiplex PCR, and TCRdb holds only the in-frame ones, with some missing. Its clone listing holds 130,000 or so clones. Germline lookup yields CDR1 SGHRS and CDR2 YFSETQ. The CDR3 covers 15 residues. The V and J ends lost 4 bases and 4 bases, in that order; junction bases with no gene match: 7. The clonotype comes from a woman aged 40 to 50 in good health and CMV-seropositive. The V call is TRBV5-1, the J call TRBJ1-2; 10 bases are shared with TRBD1. What was sequenced was PBMCs. The CDR3 DNA sequence: TGCGCCAGCAGCACGACAGGGGGCGAAGTCTATGGCTACACCTTC. This gives the protein CASSTTGGEVYGYTF.